The clone carrying this TCR beta chain was found once. This sample stems from a study of blood T cell repertoires in COVID-19. Study context: From the United States, Italy and Spain came samples of acute and convalescent COVID-19. PBMCs, B-cell-depleted T cells, or T cells provided the cDNA or gDNA that made up the material.

Trimming took 6 bases from V and 4 from J, leaving 15 bases between them. The CDR3 spans 13 residues. In germline, CDR1 is SQVTM, CDR2 ANQGSEA. Under the authors' procedure: Using reference gene primer amplification, nucleated cell counts were estimated. Data came from immunoSEQ multiplex PCR; TCRdb stores just in-frame clones and leaves some out. V and J calls and clone size come straight from that table; D and trimming were deduced from the DNA. The top ten hold 10% of the sample, which has under 60,000 clones, roughly 87% seen once. V is TRBV29-1 and J is TRBJ1-1, with D tentatively TRBD1 (6 bases). The sample comprised peripheral blood. The sequence came from a human donor in a cohort sampled during active COVID-19. The CDR3 loop is CSVRGGASTEAFF. The CDR3 region has the DNA TGCAGCGTGCGAGGGGGGGCAAGCACTGAAGCTTTCTTT. Full variable domain (rest looked up from reference TRBV29-1 and TRBJ1-1): SAVISQKPSRDICQRGTSLTIQCQVDSQVTMMFWYRQQPGQSLTLIATANQGSEATYESGFVIDKFPISRPNLTFSTLTVSNMSPEDSSIYLCSVRGGASTEAFFGQGTRLTVV.